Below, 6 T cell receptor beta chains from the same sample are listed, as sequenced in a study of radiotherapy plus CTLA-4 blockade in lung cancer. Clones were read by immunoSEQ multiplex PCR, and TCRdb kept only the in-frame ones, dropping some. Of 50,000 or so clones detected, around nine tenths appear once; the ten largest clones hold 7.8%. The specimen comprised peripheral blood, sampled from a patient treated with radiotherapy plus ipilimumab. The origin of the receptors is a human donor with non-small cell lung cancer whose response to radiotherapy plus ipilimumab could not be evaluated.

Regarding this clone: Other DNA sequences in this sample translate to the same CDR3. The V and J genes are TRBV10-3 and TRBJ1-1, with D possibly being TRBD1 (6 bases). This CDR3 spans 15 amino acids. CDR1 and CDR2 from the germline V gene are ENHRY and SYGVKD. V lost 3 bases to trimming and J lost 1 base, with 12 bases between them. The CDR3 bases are TGTGCCATCAGTGATTCAGGGGCAGGGAACACTGAAGCTTTCTTT. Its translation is CAISDSGAGNTEAFF.

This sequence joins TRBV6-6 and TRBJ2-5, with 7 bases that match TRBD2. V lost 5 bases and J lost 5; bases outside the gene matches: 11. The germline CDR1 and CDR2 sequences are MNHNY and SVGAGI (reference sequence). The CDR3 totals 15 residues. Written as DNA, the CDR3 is TGTGCCAGCAGTCCTCAGGGCCGGGGGGTCGAGACCCAGTACTTC. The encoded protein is CASSPQGRGVETQYF.

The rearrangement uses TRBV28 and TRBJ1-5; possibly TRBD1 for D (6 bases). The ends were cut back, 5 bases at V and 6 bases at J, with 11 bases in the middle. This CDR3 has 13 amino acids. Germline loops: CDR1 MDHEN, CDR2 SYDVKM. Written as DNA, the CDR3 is TGTGCCAGCAGTGAACAGGGTACTCAGCCCCAGCATTTT. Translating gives CASSEQGTQPQHF.

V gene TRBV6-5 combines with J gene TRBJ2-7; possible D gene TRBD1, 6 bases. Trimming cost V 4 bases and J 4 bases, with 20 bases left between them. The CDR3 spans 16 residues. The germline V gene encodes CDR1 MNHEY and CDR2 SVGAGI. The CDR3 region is CASSSEPGHRNYEQYF. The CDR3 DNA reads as TGTGCCAGCAGTTCCGAACCGGGACACCGGAATTACGAGCAGTACTTC.

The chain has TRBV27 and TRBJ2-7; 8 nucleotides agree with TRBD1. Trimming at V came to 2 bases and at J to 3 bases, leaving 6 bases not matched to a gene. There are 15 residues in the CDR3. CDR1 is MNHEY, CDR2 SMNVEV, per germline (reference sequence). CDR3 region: CASSLQTGVGYEQYF. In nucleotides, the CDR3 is TGTGCCAGCAGTTTACAGACAGGGGTGGGCTACGAGCAGTACTTC.

The CDR3 loop reads CASSVGALGGSSHEQYF. The CDR3 DNA is TGTGCCAGCAGCGTTGGGGCGCTGGGGGGGTCTTCGCACGAGCAGTACTTC. V usage is TRBV9 and J usage is TRBJ2-7; 7 nucleotides match TRBD2. The CDR3 consists of 17 residues. Germline-derived CDR1 and CDR2 are SGDLS and YYNGEE. J gave up 5 bases and V 2 bases, and 16 bases lay outside the gene matches.